What follows are 12 T cell receptor beta chains derived from one specimen sequenced in a study of blood T cell repertoires in COVID-19. Profiling relied on immunoSEQ multiplex PCR, and the TCRdb table lists in-frame clones only, not all of them. The data hold nearly 35,000 clones, with about 93% observed a single time. The sample taken for sequencing was peripheral blood. These receptors were collected from a human donor in a cohort sampled during active COVID-19.

The chain couples TRBV12-3 or TRBV12-4 to TRBJ1-6; maybe TRBD1 (6 bases). Trimming cost V 6 bases and J 13 bases, with 10 bases left between them. The CDR3 consists of 11 residues. The CDR3 coding sequence is TGTGCCAGCAGCTCCAGGGGTCCCCTCCACTTT. Amino acid sequence: CASSSRGPLHF.

The V and J genes are TRBV5-4 and TRBJ2-1, with 12 bases fitting TRBD2. The CDR3 spans 15 residues. The V gene's germline CDR1 is SGHNT and CDR2 YYREEE (reference sequence). After removal of 4 bases from V and 6 bases from J, the junction contained 5 bases not matched to a gene. CDR3 bases: TGTGCCAGCAGCCCCACGGGACTAGCGGGCAATGAGCAGTTCTTC. The encoded protein is CASSPTGLAGNEQFF.

The chain couples TRBV7-9 to TRBJ1-5, with unresolved D. In germline, CDR1 is SEHNR, CDR2 FQNEAQ (reference sequence). The ends were cut back, 1 base at V and 3 bases at J, with 10 bases in the middle. The CDR3 is 15 residues long. CDR3 sequence: CASSLVGGVNQPQHF. The CDR3 DNA is TGTGCCAGCAGCTTAGTAGGCGGTGTCAATCAGCCCCAGCATTTT.

This rearrangement joins TRBV7-8 to TRBJ1-1; D remains unclear. The CDR3 contains 16 residues. The germline V gene encodes CDR1 SGHVS and CDR2 FQNEAQ. V dropped 1 base and J dropped 0 bases, with 12 bases sitting between them. CDR3 residues: CASSLVGGRLNTEAFF. As DNA, the CDR3 is TGTGCCAGCAGCTTAGTCGGCGGCAGACTGAACACTGAAGCTTTCTTT.

This chain links TRBV27 with TRBJ2-2, with a possible D match to TRBD2 (5 bases). From germline, CDR1 is MNHEY and CDR2 SMNVEV (reference sequence). The ends were cut back, 6 bases at V and 4 bases at J, with 9 bases in the middle. The length of the CDR3 is 13 residues. For the CDR3, the DNA is TGTGCCAGCAGGGCCCGGGGCACCGGGGAGCTGTTTTTT. This codes for CASRARGTGELFF.

The chain joins TRBV11-2 to TRBJ2-3; 8 nucleotides match TRBD2. In germline, CDR1 is SGHAT, CDR2 FQNNGV. The CDR3 is 13 residues long. Unmatched junction bases numbered 4, after V lost 3 bases and J lost 8 bases. The CDR3 protein is CASSFRGGLTQYF. The DNA of the CDR3 is TGTGCCAGCAGCTTTCGGGGGGGCCTTACGCAGTATTTT.

The chain combines TRBV27 with TRBJ1-4; 9 nucleotides match TRBD1. V gave up 7 bases and J gave up 8 bases; unmatched junction bases: 8. The CDR3 runs to 14 residues. CDR1 is MNHEY, CDR2 SMNVEV, per germline (reference sequence). This CDR3 is CASTSGTGLEKLFF. CDR3 nucleotide sequence: TGTGCCAGCACTTCCGGGACAGGGCTCGAAAAACTGTTTTTT.

This clone was counted a single time. The chain is built from TRBV7-2 and TRBJ2-1; 8 positions match TRBD2. The V gene's germline CDR1 is SGHTA and CDR2 FQGNSA. The CDR3 has 15 amino acids. With 1 base clipped from V and 9 bases from J, the junction kept 8 bases outside the gene matches. CDR3 amino acids: CASSLGWRGVGEQFF. In DNA form, the CDR3 reads TGTGCCAGCAGCTTAGGTTGGCGGGGGGTAGGTGAGCAGTTCTTC.

V and J are TRBV5-6 and TRBJ2-7; maybe TRBD2 (5 bases). Germline CDR1 is SGHDT and CDR2 is YYEEEE. The CDR3 has 15 amino acids. V was pared by 3 bases and J by 1 base, with 14 bases between. CDR3 bases: TGTGCCAGCAGCTCGGGCCTCCGGGATTCCTACGAGCAGTACTTC. It translates to CASSSGLRDSYEQYF.

The chain uses TRBV27 and TRBJ2-5; a weak D match, TRBD2 (5 bases). Trimming removed 6 bases from V and 4 bases from J, with 18 bases in between. Germline CDR1 is MNHEY and CDR2 is SMNVEV (reference sequence). There are 15 residues in the CDR3. The CDR3 DNA follows: TGTGCCAGCAGCCCACTCCCCGGGGTCACAGAGACCCAGTACTTC. Protein: CASSPLPGVTETQYF.

This clone was observed a few times. This CDR3 is CASSFAGGVGPLHF. In DNA, the CDR3 is TGCGCCAGCAGCTTCGCAGGCGGGGTGGGACCCCTCCACTTT. The J gene is TRBJ1-6, the V gene TRBV5-1; D unclear. The CDR3 sequence is 14 residues long. Germline V CDR1 and CDR2: SGHRS, YFSETQ. V was cut by 2 bases and J by 12 bases, with 15 bases left in between.

The chain has TRBV27 and TRBJ2-1, with D hard to call. The CDR3 extends over 14 amino acids. From germline, CDR1 is MNHEY and CDR2 SMNVEV (reference sequence). V was clipped by 5 bases and J by 4 bases, with 12 bases between them. The CDR3 nucleotides read TGTGCCAGCAGTGCCCGACTCGATTACAATGAGCAGTTCTTC. Protein sequence: CASSARLDYNEQFF.